Below, 25 T cell receptor beta chains from the same sample are listed, as sequenced in a study of blood T cell repertoires in COVID-19 (dated by TCRdb to 2019 to 2021). Library preparation employed the immunoSEQ multiplex PCR assay. Not all clones reach the TCRdb copy of this immuneACCESS table, which keeps in-frame sequences only. Checked studies attribute under half of the gap to unresolved V genes and leave the rest unexplained. The sample includes a few hundred thousand clones, with 65% to 90% observed a single time. The ten most abundant clones make up roughly 10% of the sample. The sample was PBMCs or T cells enriched from blood (not recorded which). The receptors here all came from a woman aged 18-35 years who had recovered from COVID-19.

The chain employs TRBV11-2 and TRBJ1-6; the D gene is possibly TRBD1 (6 bases). In germline, CDR1 is SGHAT, CDR2 FQNNGV. Trimming stripped 1 base from V and 2 bases from J, with 9 bases between. This CDR3 is built from 16 residues. CDR3 nucleotides: TGTGCCAGCAGCTTAGGGGAGGGGGCCTATAATTCACCCCTCCACTTT. Amino acid sequence: CASSLGEGAYNSPLHF.

V gene TRBV12-3 or TRBV12-4 combines with J gene TRBJ1-2, with D unresolved. CDR3 length: 12 residues. Trimming removed 3 bases at V and 10 bases at J, with 12 bases between. Written as DNA, the CDR3 is TGTGCCAGCAGTTTGACGGGAAGGGACTACACCTTC. As protein: CASSLTGRDYTF.

The CDR3 spells CASGLTENTEAFF. Written as DNA, the CDR3 is TGTGCCAGCGGGTTGACAGAGAACACTGAAGCTTTCTTT. The chain links TRBV27 to TRBJ1-1, with a weak D call TRBD1 (5 bases). The CDR3 sequence is 13 residues long. With 8 bases removed from V and 1 base from J, the gap between germline ends came to 11 bases. Per germline, CDR1 MNHEY and CDR2 SMNVEV (reference sequence).

The CDR3, as DNA: TGTGCCAGCTCACCAAGTCGGGTTCTCACTGAAGCTTTCTTT. The encoded protein is CASSPSRVLTEAFF. This chain uses TRBV18 with TRBJ1-1; D remains unclear. Trimming took off 2 bases at V and 4 bases at J, with 11 bases between the two ends. The CDR3 sequence is 14 residues long. Germline V CDR1 and CDR2: KGHSH, LQKENI.

The chain employs TRBV5-1 and TRBJ2-3, with unresolved D. Germline CDR1 reads SGHRS; CDR2 reads YFSETQ. This CDR3 comprises 13 residues. V lost 4 bases to trimming and J lost 0 bases, with 6 bases between them. CDR3: CASSQYSTDTQYF. The DNA for the CDR3 is TGCGCCAGCAGCCAGTACAGCACAGATACGCAGTATTTT.

The rearrangement links TRBV9 to TRBJ1-2; 9 bases are a match to TRBD1. Unmatched junction bases numbered 13, after V lost 3 bases and J lost 7 bases. The CDR3 consists of 16 residues. The germline V gene encodes CDR1 SGDLS and CDR2 YYNGEE. The CDR3: CASSDYRGRGVGGYTF. DNA for the CDR3: TGTGCCAGCAGCGACTACAGGGGGCGAGGAGTCGGTGGCTACACCTTC.

This clone was observed a single time. The chain couples TRBV24-1 to TRBJ2-1; 7 bases fit TRBD2. The trim removed 4 bases at V and 5 bases at J, leaving 7 bases unmatched. Germline V gene sequence: CDR1 KGHDR, CDR2 SFDVKD. There are 15 residues in the CDR3. The CDR3 DNA reads TGTGCCACCAGTGACCCCCTAGCGGACCACAATGAGCAGTTCTTC. This sequence encodes CATSDPLADHNEQFF.

The rearrangement links TRBV6-5 to TRBJ2-7; TRBD2 matches at 9 bases. The CDR3 has 15 residues. Trimming cost V 2 bases and J 7 bases; bases outside gene matches: 9. CDR1 and CDR2 (germline): MNHEY, SVGAGI. CDR3 loop: CASSYDSSGSYEQYF. CDR3 nucleotide sequence: TGTGCCAGCAGTTACGATAGTAGCGGGAGTTATGAGCAGTACTTC.

V and J are TRBV18 and TRBJ1-2, with a weak D call TRBD1 (6 bases). V was clipped by 6 bases and J by 8 bases, with 22 bases between them. CDR3 length: 15 residues. Germline assignment: CDR1 KGHSH and CDR2 LQKENI. As DNA, the CDR3 is TGTGCCAGCTCCCACGGGCCGGGGGGCGGTAACGGCTACACCTTC. Its protein product is CASSHGPGGGNGYTF.

CDR3 sequence: CASGLTGTGGTEAFF. The CDR3 DNA follows: TGTGCTAGTGGACTAACCGGGACAGGGGGCACTGAAGCTTTCTTT. The chain has TRBV12-5 and TRBJ1-1; 11 nucleotides line up with TRBD1. Trimming took 6 bases from V and 4 from J; bases not matched to a gene: 7. The germline V gene encodes CDR1 LGHNT and CDR2 FRNRAP. The CDR3 is 15 amino acids.

The chain uses TRBV7-9 and TRBJ1-2, with D perhaps TRBD1 (5 bases). Trimming left V 5 bases short and J 0 bases short, with 13 bases between. Germline lookup yields CDR1 SEHNR and CDR2 FQNEAQ (reference sequence). This CDR3 comprises 15 residues. The CDR3 spells CASSPPGGTNYGYTF. The CDR3 DNA sequence: TGTGCCAGCAGCCCTCCGGGGGGGACTAACTATGGCTACACCTTC.

The V gene is TRBV7-9, the J gene TRBJ1-1; the D is unclear. In germline, CDR1 is SEHNR, CDR2 FQNEAQ (reference sequence). With 2 bases removed from V and 12 bases from J, the gap between germline ends came to 10 bases. The CDR3 loop spans 11 amino acids. CDR3 nucleotide sequence: TGTGCCAGCAGCTTAACGGCGGTGACTTTCTTT. It specifies CASSLTAVTFF.

This sequence joins TRBV6-5 and TRBJ1-1; D is unresolved. Germline V gene sequence: CDR1 MNHEY, CDR2 SVGAGI. The V end was cut by 10 bases, the J end by 7 bases, with 16 bases between. CDR3 length: 12 amino acids. The CDR3 is CATFTELDEAFF. CDR3 bases: TGTGCCACCTTTACAGAGCTGGATGAAGCTTTCTTT.

The CDR3 is CASSRGGSSYNEQFF. CDR3 coding DNA: TGTGCCAGCAGCCGAGGGGGTAGCTCCTACAATGAGCAGTTCTTC. The rearrangement joins TRBV11-2 to TRBJ2-1; TRBD1 might be the D (6 bases). Germline CDR1 and CDR2: SGHAT and FQNNGV. V was trimmed by 5 bases and J by 0 bases, leaving 11 bases between them. The CDR3 is made up of 15 amino acids. The full variable domain, in which reference TRBV11-2 and TRBJ2-1 provide the parts outside the CDR3, is EAGVAQSPRYKIIEKRQSVAFWCNPISGHATLYWYQQILGQGPKLLIQFQNNGVVDDSQLPKDRFSAERLKGVDSTLKIQPAKLEDSAVYLCASSRGGSSYNEQFFGPGTRLTVL.

The V call is TRBV19, the J call TRBJ1-5, with D uncertain. V lost 3 bases to trimming and J lost 1 base, with 10 bases between them. This CDR3 is 15 amino acids long. CDR1 is LNHDA, CDR2 SQIVND, per germline (reference sequence). The CDR3 loop reads CASSILALSNQPQHF. The CDR3 nucleotides are TGTGCCAGTAGTATTTTAGCACTAAGCAATCAGCCCCAGCATTTT.

The CDR3 DNA sequence: TGTGCCATACGCTATCCTAGGACAGTTGGGGCTGGGGCCAACGTCCTGACTTTC. This encodes CAIRYPRTVGAGANVLTF. The chain recombines TRBV2 with TRBJ2-6; D is possibly TRBD1 (6 bases). The CDR3 sequence is 18 residues long. Germline V gives CDR1 SNHLY, CDR2 FYNNEI. V lost 10 bases and J lost 2, with 24 bases in between.

J is TRBJ1-5 and V is TRBV30; maybe TRBD1 (6 bases). The V gene's germline CDR1 is GTSNPN and CDR2 SVGIG (reference sequence). This CDR3 region has 13 residues. The V end lost 2 bases, the J end lost 10 bases, and 15 bases lay between the germline ends. The CDR3 here is CAWSTGFAQPQHF. DNA for the CDR3: TGTGCCTGGAGTACAGGGTTCGCTCAACCCCAGCATTTT.

This chain connects TRBV5-1 to TRBJ2-7; D perhaps matches TRBD2 (5 bases). From germline, CDR1 is SGHRS and CDR2 YFSETQ. The V end lost 4 bases, the J end lost 3 bases, and 29 bases lay between the germline ends. The CDR3 is 19 amino acids. The CDR3, as DNA: TGCGCCAGCAGCGACGGTTGGGGTCCAGGCGGGCCCAACCTCTACGAGCAGTACTTC. It codes for CASSDGWGPGGPNLYEQYF.

This sequence joins TRBV19 and TRBJ1-4; D is possibly TRBD1 (5 bases). The CDR3 has 16 amino acids. Germline V gives CDR1 LNHDA, CDR2 SQIVND (reference sequence). Between the trimmed V and J ends, which lost 6 bases and 4 bases, there was a span of 18 bases. CDR3 loop: CASSRDLQGSNEKLFF. CDR3 DNA sequence: TGTGCCAGTAGCCGCGACCTCCAGGGTAGTAATGAAAAACTGTTTTTT.

V and J are TRBV13 and TRBJ1-5, with D hard to call. Trimming shortened V by 4 bases and J by 0 bases, and 22 bases separated the two germline ends. There are 19 residues in the CDR3. Germline V CDR1 and CDR2: PRHDT, FYEKMQ (reference sequence). CDR3 sequence reads: CASSSAGSGGRYSNQPQHF. In nucleotides, the CDR3 is TGTGCCAGCAGCTCCGCGGGGTCTGGTGGTCGATATAGCAATCAGCCCCAGCATTTT. Combining the CDR3 with reference TRBV13 and TRBJ1-5 gives the whole variable domain AAGVIQSPRHLIKEKRETATLKCYPIPRHDTVYWYQQGPGQDPQFLISFYEKMQSDKGSIPDRFSAQQFSDYHSELNMSSLELGDSALYFCASSSAGSGGRYSNQPQHFGDGTRLSIL.

This clone was counted ten times or more. CDR3 nucleotide sequence: TGTGCCAGCATCATGACTAGCGGGGGTTTCAATGAGCAGTTCTTC. This gives the protein CASIMTSGGFNEQFF. V usage is TRBV6-5 and J usage is TRBJ2-1, with 12 positions matching TRBD2. The V and J ends lost 7 bases and 6 bases, in that order; junction bases with no gene match: 7. Germline V lookup: CDR1 MNHEY, CDR2 SVGAGI. The CDR3 loop spans 15 amino acids.

The genes are TRBV28 and TRBJ1-5; the D gene is possibly TRBD1 (6 bases). The V gene lost 5 bases and the J gene lost 0 bases, with 20 bases spanning the gap. The CDR3 loop spans 18 amino acids. Germline CDR1 MDHEN, CDR2 SYDVKM. The CDR3 DNA reads as TGTGCCAGCAGTACCCCCGGGACACACACCGATAGCAATCAGCCCCAGCATTTT. Protein sequence: CASSTPGTHTDSNQPQHF.

J is TRBJ1-6 and V is TRBV5-1; TRBD1 matches at 8 bases. CDR3 length equals 14 residues. CDR1 SGHRS and CDR2 YFSETQ come from the germline V gene. Trimming removed 4 bases from V and 8 bases from J; junction bases left unmatched: 5. The CDR3 nucleotides read TGCGCCAGCAGCGGCGGACAGGGAGATTCACCCCTCCACTTT. Protein product: CASSGGQGDSPLHF.

V gene TRBV4-1 combines with J gene TRBJ2-3; TRBD2 matches 14 bases. The V gene's germline CDR1 is MGHRA and CDR2 YSYEKL. This CDR3 is 18 amino acids long. The V and J ends lost 1 base and 5 bases, in that order; junction bases with no gene match: 8. CDR3 nucleotide sequence: TGCGCCAGCAGCCAAGCCCAGACTAGCGGGAGGGCCGGAGATACGCAGTATTTT. This sequence encodes CASSQAQTSGRAGDTQYF.

This chain links TRBV12-3 or TRBV12-4 with TRBJ2-1; D ambiguous. The CDR3 covers 12 residues. V lost 1 base and J 8 bases, leaving 6 bases between the germline ends. The CDR3 nucleotides are TGTGCCAGCAGTTTAGGTTTCGATGAGCAGTTCTTC. Protein: CASSLGFDEQFF.